The text below deals with one T cell receptor (beta chain). This record belongs to a study of shared clonotypes between healthy human individuals. The overall study: The people who gave samples were two women and a few men aged 18 to 49.

Sequenced by immunoSEQ multiplex PCR; TCRdb stores in-frame clones only, minus some. The table has over a million clones, about 96% seen once. Per germline, CDR1 LGHNA and CDR2 YNFKEQ. The ends lost 1 base at V and 6 bases at J; junction bases unmatched: 5. The CDR3 spans 16 residues. The receptor was derived from a man aged 25-45 years in good health. The chain joins TRBV4-2 to TRBJ2-1; 11 bases are shared with TRBD2. Sample: naive CD4+ T cells sorted from blood. As to subset: CD45RA+ positively selected. The CDR3 here is CASSQGLAGGLNEQFF. In DNA form, the CDR3 reads TGTGCCAGCAGCCAAGGCTTAGCGGGAGGGCTCAATGAGCAGTTCTTC.